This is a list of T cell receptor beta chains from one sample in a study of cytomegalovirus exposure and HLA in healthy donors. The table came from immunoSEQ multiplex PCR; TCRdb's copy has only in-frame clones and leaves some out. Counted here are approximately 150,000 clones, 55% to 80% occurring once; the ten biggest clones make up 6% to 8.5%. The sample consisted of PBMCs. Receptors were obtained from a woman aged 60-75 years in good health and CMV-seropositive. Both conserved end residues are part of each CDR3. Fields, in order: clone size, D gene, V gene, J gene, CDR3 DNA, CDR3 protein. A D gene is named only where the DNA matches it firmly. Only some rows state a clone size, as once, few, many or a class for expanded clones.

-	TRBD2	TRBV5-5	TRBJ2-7	TGTGCCAGCAGCGTTAGACTAGCGGAGACCTACGAGCAGTACTTC	CASSVRLAETYEQYF
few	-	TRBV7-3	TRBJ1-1	TGTGCCAGCAGCTTAATTCGACGGGAGAGGGACACTGAAGCTTTCTTT	CASSLIRRERDTEAFF
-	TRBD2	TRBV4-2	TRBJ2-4	TGTGCCAGCAGCCAAGATGGGCTAGCGGGAGGCAACATTCAGTACTTC	CASSQDGLAGGNIQYF
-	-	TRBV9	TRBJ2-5	TGTGCCAGCAGCTTAGGACTACAAGAGACCCAGTACTTC	CASSLGLQETQYF
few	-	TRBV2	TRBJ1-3	TGTGCCAGCAGGGCGGACAGTCAATCCACCATATATTTT	CASRADSQSTIYF
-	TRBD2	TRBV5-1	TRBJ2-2	TGCGCCAGCAGCTTGGATAGCGGGAGGCTGGGCGCCGGGGAGCTGTTTTTT	CASSLDSGRLGAGELFF
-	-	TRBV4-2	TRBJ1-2	TGTGCCAGCAGCCAAGATCGGGGGAGGGGTGGTGTTTATGGCTACACCTTC	CASSQDRGRGGVYGYTF
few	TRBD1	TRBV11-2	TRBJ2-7	TGTGCCAGCAGCCGGGACAGAGGCGAGCAGTACTTC	CASSRDRGEQYF
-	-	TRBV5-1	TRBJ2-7	TGCGCCAGCACCGCGCAGGGGCCCTACGAGCAGTACTTC	CASTAQGPYEQYF
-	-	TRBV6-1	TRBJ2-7	TGTGCCAGCAGTGGCCACGGGACTTCCTACGAGCAGTACTTC	CASSGHGTSYEQYF
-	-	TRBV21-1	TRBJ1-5	TGTGCCAGCAGCAAAGATCCGGGACAGGACAATCAGCCCCAGCATTTT	CASSKDPGQDNQPQHF
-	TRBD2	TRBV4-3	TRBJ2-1	TGCGCCAGCAGCCAAGCCTTAGCGGGAGGGCCCTTGGGGCAGTTCTTC	CASSQALAGGPLGQFF
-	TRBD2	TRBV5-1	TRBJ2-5	TGCGCCAGCCGACCTAGCGGGAGCGTTGGTGAGACCCAGTACTTC	CASRPSGSVGETQYF
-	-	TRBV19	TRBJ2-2	TGTGCCAGTAGTATAGATATTTCGACAGTTGGGGAGCTGTTTTTT	CASSIDISTVGELFF
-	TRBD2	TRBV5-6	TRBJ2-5	TGTGCCAGCAGCTCTTTAGCGGGAGACCAAGAGACCCAGTACTTC	CASSSLAGDQETQYF
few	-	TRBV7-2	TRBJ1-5	TGTGCCAGCAGCTTATCGGGGGGAGATCAGCCCCAGCATTTT	CASSLSGGDQPQHF
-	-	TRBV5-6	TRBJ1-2	TGTGCCAGCAGCTCCTTATTTCAGGGGCAAACAACTTATGGCTACACCTTC	CASSSLFQGQTTYGYTF
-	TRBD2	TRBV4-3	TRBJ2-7	TGCGCCAGCAGCCCGCGGGAGAGGGACGAGCAGTACTTC	CASSPRERDEQYF
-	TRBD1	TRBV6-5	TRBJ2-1	TGTGCCAGCAGCCCCAGGACAGGGTGGAATGAGCAGTTCTTC	CASSPRTGWNEQFF
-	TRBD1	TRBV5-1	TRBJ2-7	TGCGCCAGCAGCTTGAGACAGGGGGCGGGCGAGCAGTACTTC	CASSLRQGAGEQYF
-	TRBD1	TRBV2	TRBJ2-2	TGTGCCAGCCAAGGACAGGAGAACACCGGGGAGCTGTTTTTT	CASQGQENTGELFF
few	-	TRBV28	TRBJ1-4	TGTGCCAGCAGCTTGACAGGATGGAATGAAAAACTGTTTTTT	CASSLTGWNEKLFF
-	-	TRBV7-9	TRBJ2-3	TGTGCCAGCGACAGGACAGATACGCAGTATTTT	CASDRTDTQYF
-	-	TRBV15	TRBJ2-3	TGTGCCACCAGCAGAGTTAGGGCGGGAAACGCAGATACGCAGTATTTT	CATSRVRAGNADTQYF
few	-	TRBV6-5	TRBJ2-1	TGTGCCAGCAGTTACTCAGCAGGGAACGAGCAGTTCTTC	CASSYSAGNEQFF
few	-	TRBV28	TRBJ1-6	TGTGCCAGCAGCCCCTTAGGGGGGGGCGACTATAATTCACCCCTCCACTTT	CASSPLGGGDYNSPLHF
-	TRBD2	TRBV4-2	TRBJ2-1	TGTGCCAGCAGCCCGCGGGAGGGGGGGATTCATGAGCAGTTCTTC	CASSPREGGIHEQFF
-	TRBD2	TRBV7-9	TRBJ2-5	TGTGCCAGCAGCCAGGGACTAGCGGACCAAGAGACCCAGTACTTC	CASSQGLADQETQYF
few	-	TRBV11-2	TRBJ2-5	TGTGCCAGCAGCCCCTTCTTCAGGGTGAACCAAGAGACCCAGTACTTC	CASSPFFRVNQETQYF
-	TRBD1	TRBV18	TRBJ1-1	TGCGCCAGCTCACCACGGGCGGGGACAGGGAACACTGAAGCTTTCTTT	CASSPRAGTGNTEAFF
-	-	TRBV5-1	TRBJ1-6	TGCGCCAGCAGCCAGGGAGGGGGTAATAATTCACCCCTCCACTTT	CASSQGGGNNSPLHF
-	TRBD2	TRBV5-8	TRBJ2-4	TGTGCCAGCACCGAGCGGGATTACGTAAACATTCAGTACTTC	CASTERDYVNIQYF
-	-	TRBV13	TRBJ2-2	TGTGCCAGGGACAGCTACACCGGGGAGCTGTTTTTT	CARDSYTGELFF
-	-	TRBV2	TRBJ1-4	TGTGCCAGCAGTGTCCCGACAGACGCAACTAATGAAAAACTGTTTTTT	CASSVPTDATNEKLFF
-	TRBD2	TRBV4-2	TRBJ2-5	TGTGCCAGCAGCCAAGACCCCGGACTAGCGGTCCAAGAGACCCAGTACTTC	CASSQDPGLAVQETQYF
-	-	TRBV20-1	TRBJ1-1	TGCAGTGTCCTCGTGAACACTGAAGCTTTCTTT	CSVLVNTEAFF
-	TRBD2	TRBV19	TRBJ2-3	TGTGCCAGTAGGGGGACTAGCGGGAGGCGGATCACAGATACGCAGTATTTT	CASRGTSGRRITDTQYF
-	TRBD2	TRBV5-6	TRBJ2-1	TGTGCCAGCAGCCCAGGACTAGCGGGATCGAATGAGCAGTTCTTC	CASSPGLAGSNEQFF
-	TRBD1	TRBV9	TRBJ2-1	TGTGCCAGCAGCCCTAGGACAGGGCCCTCCTACAATGAGCAGTTCTTC	CASSPRTGPSYNEQFF
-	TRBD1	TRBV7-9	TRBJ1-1	TGTGCCAGCAGCTTCGGACAGGGGGGGACTGAAGCTTTCTTT	CASSFGQGGTEAFF
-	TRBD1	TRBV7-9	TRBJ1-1	TGTGCCAGCAGGAGGGACAGGGGACGCACTGAAGCTTTCTTT	CASRRDRGRTEAFF
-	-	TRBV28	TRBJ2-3	TGTGCCAGCAGTTTCCGGGGTAGCACAGATACGCAGTATTTT	CASSFRGSTDTQYF
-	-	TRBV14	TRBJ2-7	TGTGCCAGCAGCCAAGTAGACAGAGCCTACGAGCAGTACTTC	CASSQVDRAYEQYF
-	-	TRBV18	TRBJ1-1	TGTGCCAGCTCACCACTGGGGGTGGAGGGTGAAGCTTTCTTT	CASSPLGVEGEAFF
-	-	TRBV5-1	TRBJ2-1	TGCGCCAGCAGCTTCAGCGCCTACTACGAGGGAGAAAATGAGCAGTTCTTC	CASSFSAYYEGENEQFF
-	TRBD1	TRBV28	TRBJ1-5	TGTGCCAGCAGCCTGGGACAGTCTAATCAGCCCCAGCATTTT	CASSLGQSNQPQHF
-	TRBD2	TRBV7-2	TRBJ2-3	TGTGCCAGCAGCTTAAACGTAGCGGGAGACACCTATAGCACAGATACGCAGTATTTT	CASSLNVAGDTYSTDTQYF
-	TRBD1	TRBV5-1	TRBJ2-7	TGCGCCAGTAAGGGACAGGGTAGCTCCTACGAGCAGTACTTC	CASKGQGSSYEQYF
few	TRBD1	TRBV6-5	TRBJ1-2	TGTGCCAGCAGTTACTCTCCGTCTACAGGGGGCTATGGCTACACCTTC	CASSYSPSTGGYGYTF